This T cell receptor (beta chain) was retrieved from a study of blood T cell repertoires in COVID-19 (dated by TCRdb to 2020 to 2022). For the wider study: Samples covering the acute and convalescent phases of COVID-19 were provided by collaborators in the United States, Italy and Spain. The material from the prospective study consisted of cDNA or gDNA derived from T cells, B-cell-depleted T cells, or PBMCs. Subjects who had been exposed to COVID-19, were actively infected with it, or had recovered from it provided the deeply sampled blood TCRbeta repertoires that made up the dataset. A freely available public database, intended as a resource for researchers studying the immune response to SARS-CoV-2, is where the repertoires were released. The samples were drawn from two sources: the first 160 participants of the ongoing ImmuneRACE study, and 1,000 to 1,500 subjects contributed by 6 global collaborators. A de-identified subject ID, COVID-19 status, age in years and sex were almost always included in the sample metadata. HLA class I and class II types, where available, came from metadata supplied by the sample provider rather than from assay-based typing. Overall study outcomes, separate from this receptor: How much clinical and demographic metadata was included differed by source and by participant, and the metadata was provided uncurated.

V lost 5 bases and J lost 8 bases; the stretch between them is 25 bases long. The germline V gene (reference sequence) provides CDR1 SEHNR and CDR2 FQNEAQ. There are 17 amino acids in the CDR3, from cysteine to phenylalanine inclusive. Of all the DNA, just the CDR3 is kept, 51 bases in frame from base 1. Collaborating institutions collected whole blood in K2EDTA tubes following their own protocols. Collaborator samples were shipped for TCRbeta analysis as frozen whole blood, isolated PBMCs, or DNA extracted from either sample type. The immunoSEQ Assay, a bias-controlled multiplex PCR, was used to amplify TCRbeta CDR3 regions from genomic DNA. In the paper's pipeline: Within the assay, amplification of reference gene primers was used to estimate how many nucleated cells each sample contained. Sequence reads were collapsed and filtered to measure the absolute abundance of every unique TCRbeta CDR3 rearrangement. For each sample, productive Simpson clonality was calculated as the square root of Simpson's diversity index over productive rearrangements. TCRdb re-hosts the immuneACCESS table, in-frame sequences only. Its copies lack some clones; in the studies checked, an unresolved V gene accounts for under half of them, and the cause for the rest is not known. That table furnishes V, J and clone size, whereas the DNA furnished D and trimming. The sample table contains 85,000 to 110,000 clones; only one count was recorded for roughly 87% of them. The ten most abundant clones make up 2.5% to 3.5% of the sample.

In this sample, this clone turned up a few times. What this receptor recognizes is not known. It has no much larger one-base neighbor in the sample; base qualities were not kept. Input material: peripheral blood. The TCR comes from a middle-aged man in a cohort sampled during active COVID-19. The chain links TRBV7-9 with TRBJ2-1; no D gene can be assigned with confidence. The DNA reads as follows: TGTGCCAGCAGCCACACTATAGTCCCCTCCTTTATTGATGAGCAGTTCTTC. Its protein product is CASSHTIVPSFIDEQFF.